The clone carrying this TCR beta chain turned up a few times. Its antigen is as yet unknown. This sample was included in a study of vaccination effects on CD4 cells after COVID-19. Using immunoSEQ multiplex PCR, the repertoire was profiled, and TCRdb retains in-frame clones only, with some absent. The table includes tens of thousands of clones, around 69% detected once. An approximately ten-day culture period preceded the isolation of CD4+ T cells. Vaccine administered to participants consisted of two doses of either BNT162b2 or mRNA-1273. None of these healthy vaccinees had been infected with SARS-CoV-2 before vaccination. IL-2 medium was substituted for half the medium on days 3 and 7. Study-level points and caveats: Common cold coronavirus cross-reactivity was shown by only 1 of 255 vaccine-induced clones in healthy vaccinees. In the study, convalescent patients were few, and early post-infection timepoints were absent.

Germline CDR1 reads SEHNR; CDR2 reads FQNEAQ (reference sequence). V gave up 1 base and J gave up 15 bases; unmatched junction bases: 8. This CDR3 has 13 residues. The TCR comes from a human donor who received a COVID-19 vaccine. The specimen was CD4+ T cells from PBMCs cultured without peptide, collected after COVID-19 vaccination. The gene calls are TRBV7-9 and TRBJ2-1, with TRBD1 matching over 8 bases. This chain's CDR3 is CASSLEVWTGMFF. In nucleotides, the CDR3 is TGTGCCAGCAGCTTAGAGGTTTGGACAGGGATGTTCTTC.